Sequencing of this TCR beta chain was carried out in a study of CD8 T cells in Susac syndrome. This CDR3 has 22 amino acids. CDR1 and CDR2 from the germline V gene are SQVTM and ANQGSEA. The trim removed 0 bases at V and 0 bases at J, leaving 17 bases unmatched. Random hexamers were used to reverse transcribe about 0.45 to 1 ug of RNA. TCRdb reanalysed the immunoSEQ multiplex PCR reads using MiXCR and keeps one entry per CDR3 protein. The sample has approximately 120,000 distinct CDR3 sequences, about 95% seen once. The J gene is TRBJ2-1, the V gene TRBV29-1, with 13 bases matching TRBD2. Source material: CD4+ T cells from PBMCs. This TCR came from a human donor in good health. This CDR3 reads CSVEEYGWVGLAGASSYNEQFF. The DNA of the CDR3 is TGCAGCGTTGAAGAGTATGGGTGGGTAGGACTAGCGGGGGCCAGCTCCTACAATGAGCAGTTCTTC.